This T cell receptor (beta chain) was identified during a study of cytomegalovirus exposure and HLA in healthy donors. Study overall: Ancestry clustering placed 81% of more than 350 genotyped donors in the Caucasian-associated cluster.

The ends lost 4 bases at V and 12 bases at J; junction bases unmatched: 7. This CDR3 has 14 residues. Germline V gene data show CDR1 as LGHNA and CDR2 as YSLEER. Regarding the study as a whole: In a later analysis, an Asian-associated ancestry cluster reportedly showed fewer N-insertions than the approximately 670-donor mean. Evidence from a later analysis indicated that most CMV-associated TCR beta chains looked HLA-restricted.

With respect to this clone: The target antigen is unknown.

In the PCR, 60 Vbeta and 13 Jbeta primers were used. Assay: immunoSEQ multiplex PCR; the TCRdb copy retains only in-frame clones and omits some. The table lists about 190,000 clones, around 85% of them singletons. Sequenced sample: PBMCs. The clonotype comes from a man aged 35-49 years in good health and CMV-seropositive. The chain is built from TRBV4-3 and TRBJ2-1, with 12 bases identical to TRBD2. DNA of the CDR3: TGCGCCAGCAGCCTCTCCCGGACTAGCGGGGCGCAGTTCTTC. Its protein is CASSLSRTSGAQFF.